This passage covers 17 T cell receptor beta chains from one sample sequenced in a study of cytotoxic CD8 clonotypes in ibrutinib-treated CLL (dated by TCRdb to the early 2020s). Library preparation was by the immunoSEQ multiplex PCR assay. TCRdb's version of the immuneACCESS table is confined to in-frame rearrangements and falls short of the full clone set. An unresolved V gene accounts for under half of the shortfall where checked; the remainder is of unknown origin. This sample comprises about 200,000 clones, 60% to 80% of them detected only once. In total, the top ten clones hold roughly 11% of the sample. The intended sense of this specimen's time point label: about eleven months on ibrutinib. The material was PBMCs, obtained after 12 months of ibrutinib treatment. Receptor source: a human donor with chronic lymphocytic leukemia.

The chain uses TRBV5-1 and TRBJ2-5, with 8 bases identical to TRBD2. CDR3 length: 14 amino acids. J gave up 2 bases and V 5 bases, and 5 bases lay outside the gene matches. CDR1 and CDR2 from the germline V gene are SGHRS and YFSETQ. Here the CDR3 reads CASRSGGIQETQYF. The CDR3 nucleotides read TGCGCCAGCAGATCGGGGGGGATACAAGAGACCCAGTACTTC.

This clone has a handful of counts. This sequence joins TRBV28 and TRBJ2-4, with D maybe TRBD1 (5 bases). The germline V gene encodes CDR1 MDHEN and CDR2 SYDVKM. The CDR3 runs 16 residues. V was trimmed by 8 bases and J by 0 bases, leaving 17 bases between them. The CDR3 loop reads CASSQKGSGAKNIQYF. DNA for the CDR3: TGTGCCAGCTCCCAGAAGGGGTCCGGAGCCAAAAACATTCAGTACTTC.

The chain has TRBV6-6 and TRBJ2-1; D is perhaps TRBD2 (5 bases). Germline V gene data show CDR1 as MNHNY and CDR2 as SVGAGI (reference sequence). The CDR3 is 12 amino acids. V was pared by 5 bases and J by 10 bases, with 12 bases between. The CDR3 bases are TGTGCCAGCAGTCCCCGGGATGTGGAGCAGTTCTTC. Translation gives CASSPRDVEQFF.

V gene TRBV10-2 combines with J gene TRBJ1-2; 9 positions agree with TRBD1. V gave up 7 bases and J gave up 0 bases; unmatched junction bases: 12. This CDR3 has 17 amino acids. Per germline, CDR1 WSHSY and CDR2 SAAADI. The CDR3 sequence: CASMGRDRDLANYGYTF. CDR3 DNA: TGCGCCAGCATGGGTCGGGACAGGGACTTAGCTAACTATGGCTACACCTTC.

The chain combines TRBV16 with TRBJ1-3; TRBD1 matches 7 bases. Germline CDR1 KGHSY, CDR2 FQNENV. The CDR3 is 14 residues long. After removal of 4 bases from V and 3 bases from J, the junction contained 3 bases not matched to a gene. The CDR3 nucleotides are TGTGCCAGCAGCCGACGACAGGGTGGAAACACCATATATTTT. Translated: CASSRRQGGNTIYF.

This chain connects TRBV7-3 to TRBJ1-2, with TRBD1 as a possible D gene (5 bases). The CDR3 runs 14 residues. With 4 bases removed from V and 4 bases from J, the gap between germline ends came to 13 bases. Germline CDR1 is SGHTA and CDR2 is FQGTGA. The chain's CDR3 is CASSSGLDGYGYTF. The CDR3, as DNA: TGTGCCAGCAGCTCGGGACTTGACGGCTATGGCTACACCTTC. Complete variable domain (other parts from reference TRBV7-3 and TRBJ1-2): GAGVSQTPSNKVTEKGKYVELRCDPISGHTALYWYRQSLGQGPEFLIYFQGTGAADDSGLPNDRFFAVRPEGSVSTLKIQRTERGDSAVYLCASSSGLDGYGYTFGSGTRLTVV.

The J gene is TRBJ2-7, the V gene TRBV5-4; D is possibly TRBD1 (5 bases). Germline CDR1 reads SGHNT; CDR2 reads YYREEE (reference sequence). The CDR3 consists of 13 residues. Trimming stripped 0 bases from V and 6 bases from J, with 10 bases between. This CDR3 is CASSLGGAVEQYF. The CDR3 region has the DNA TGTGCCAGCAGCTTGGGGGGCGCAGTCGAGCAGTACTTC.

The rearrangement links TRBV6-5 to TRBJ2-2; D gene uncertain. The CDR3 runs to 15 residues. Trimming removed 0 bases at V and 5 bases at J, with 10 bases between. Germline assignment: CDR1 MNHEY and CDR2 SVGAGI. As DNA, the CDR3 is TGTGCCAGCAGTTACTCGCCAGAAGAGACCGGGGAGCTGTTTTTT. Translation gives CASSYSPEETGELFF.

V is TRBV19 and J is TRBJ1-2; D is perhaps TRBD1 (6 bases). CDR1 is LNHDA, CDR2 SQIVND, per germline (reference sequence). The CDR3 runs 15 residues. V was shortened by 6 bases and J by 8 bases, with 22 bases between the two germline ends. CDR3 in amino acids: CASSPEVTGSFGYTF. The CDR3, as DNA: TGTGCCAGTAGCCCCGAGGTGACAGGATCTTTCGGCTACACCTTC.

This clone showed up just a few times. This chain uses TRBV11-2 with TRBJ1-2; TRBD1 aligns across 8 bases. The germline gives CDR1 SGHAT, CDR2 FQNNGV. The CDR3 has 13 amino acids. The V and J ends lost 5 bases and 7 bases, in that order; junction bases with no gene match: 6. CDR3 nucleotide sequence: TGTGCCAGCAGCCCAACGACAGGGGCTGGCTACACCTTC. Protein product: CASSPTTGAGYTF.

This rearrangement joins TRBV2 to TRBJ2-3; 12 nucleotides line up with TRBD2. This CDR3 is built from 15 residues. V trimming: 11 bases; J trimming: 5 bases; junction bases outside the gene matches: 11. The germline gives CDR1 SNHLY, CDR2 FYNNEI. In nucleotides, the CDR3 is TGTGCCGGAGGGGCTAGCGGGGGGGCAAGAGATACGCAGTATTTT. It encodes CAGGASGGARDTQYF.

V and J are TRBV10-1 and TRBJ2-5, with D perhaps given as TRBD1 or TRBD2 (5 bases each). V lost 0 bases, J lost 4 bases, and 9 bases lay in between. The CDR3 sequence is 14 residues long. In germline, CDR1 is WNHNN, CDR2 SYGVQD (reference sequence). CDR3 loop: CASSESGEPETQYF. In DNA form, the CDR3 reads TGCGCCAGCAGTGAGTCGGGGGAGCCAGAGACCCAGTACTTC.

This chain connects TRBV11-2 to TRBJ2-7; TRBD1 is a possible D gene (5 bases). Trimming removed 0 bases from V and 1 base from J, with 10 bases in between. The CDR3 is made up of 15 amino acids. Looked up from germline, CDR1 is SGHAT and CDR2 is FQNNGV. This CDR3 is CASSLEADSSYEQYF. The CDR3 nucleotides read TGTGCCAGCAGCTTAGAGGCAGACAGTTCCTACGAGCAGTACTTC.

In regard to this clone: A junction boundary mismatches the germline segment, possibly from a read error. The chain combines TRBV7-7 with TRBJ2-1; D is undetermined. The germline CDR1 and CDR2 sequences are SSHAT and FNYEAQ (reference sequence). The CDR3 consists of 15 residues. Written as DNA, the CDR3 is TGTGCTAGCAGCTTATCGGTGGGCCTGGGGAATGAGCAGTTCTTC. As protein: CASSLSVGLGNEQFF. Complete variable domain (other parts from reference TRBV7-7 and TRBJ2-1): GAGVSQSPRYKVTKRGQDVTLRCDPISSHATLYWYQQALGQGPEFLTYFNYEAQPDKSGLPSDRFSAERPEGSISTLTIQRTEQRDSAMYRCASSLSVGLGNEQFFGPGTRLTVL.

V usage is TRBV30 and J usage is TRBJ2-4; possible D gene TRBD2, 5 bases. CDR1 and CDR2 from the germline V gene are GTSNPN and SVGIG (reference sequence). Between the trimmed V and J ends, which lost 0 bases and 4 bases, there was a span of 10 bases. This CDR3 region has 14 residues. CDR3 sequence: CAWSVAATKNIQYF. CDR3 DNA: TGTGCCTGGAGTGTAGCGGCTACTAAAAACATTCAGTACTTC.

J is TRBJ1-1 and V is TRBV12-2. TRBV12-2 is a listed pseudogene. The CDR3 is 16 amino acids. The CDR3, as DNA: TGTGCAAGTCGCTTAGTGACGAAGGGGGGGAACACTGAAGCTTTCTTT. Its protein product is CASRLVTKGGNTEAFF.

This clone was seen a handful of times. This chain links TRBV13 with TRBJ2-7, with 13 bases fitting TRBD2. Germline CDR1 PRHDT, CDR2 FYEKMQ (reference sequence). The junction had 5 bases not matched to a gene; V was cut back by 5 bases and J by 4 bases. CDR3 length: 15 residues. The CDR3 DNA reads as TGTGCCAGCAGCCGTGGGGGACTAGCGGGGTACGAGCAGTACTTC. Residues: CASSRGGLAGYEQYF.